The next 30 T cell receptor beta chains were all read from a single sample in a study of blood T cell repertoires in COVID-19. The data were produced by immunoSEQ multiplex PCR, yet TCRdb's version contains in-frame clones alone and is incomplete. Counted here are about 180,000 clones, just under 80% occurring once; the ten biggest clones make up around 6.3%. Sequenced: peripheral blood. These receptors were obtained from an older man with active or convalescent COVID-19.

The V gene is TRBV21-1, the J gene TRBJ1-5. TRBV21-1 is labeled a pseudogene. The CDR3 extends over 15 amino acids. The CDR3 nucleotides read TGTGCCAGCAGCGTCCAATTGCCCAACCGGCAGCCCCAGCATTTT. Its protein product is CASSVQLPNRQPQHF.

The chain employs TRBV6-6 and TRBJ2-7; 12 bases fit TRBD2. CDR3 length: 16 residues. Per the germline V gene, CDR1 is MNHNY and CDR2 is SVGAGI (reference sequence). The trim removed 8 bases at V and 0 bases at J, leaving 8 bases unmatched. This CDR3 reads CASAKGLAGNSYEQYF. CDR3 coding DNA: TGTGCCAGCGCGAAAGGACTAGCGGGGAACTCCTACGAGCAGTACTTC.

The rearrangement joins TRBV20-1 to TRBJ2-1; TRBD2 might be the D (6 bases). The CDR3 contains 10 residues. CDR1 is DFQATT, CDR2 SNEGSKA, per germline (reference sequence). V gave up 5 bases and J gave up 14 bases, with 13 bases separating them. The CDR3 protein is CSAARLGEFF. CDR3 nucleotide sequence: TGCAGTGCTGCTCGACTAGGGGAGTTCTTC.

The chain has TRBV6-2 or TRBV6-3 and TRBJ1-5, with D hard to call. There are 16 residues in the CDR3. CDR1 and CDR2 (germline): MNHEY, SVGEGT. V was trimmed by 2 bases and J by 4 bases, leaving 15 bases between them. The CDR3 loop is CASSYRLVQENQPQHF. In DNA form, the CDR3 reads TGTGCCAGCAGTTACCGTCTGGTCCAGGAAAATCAGCCCCAGCATTTT.

The genes are TRBV5-1 and TRBJ1-5, with D maybe TRBD1 (5 bases). CDR3 length: 14 amino acids. Trimming left V 0 bases short and J 1 base short, with 5 bases between. Germline CDR1 and CDR2: SGHRS and YFSETQ. CDR3 loop: CASSLGQSNQPQHF. CDR3 bases: TGCGCCAGCAGCTTGGGACAGAGCAATCAGCCCCAGCATTTT.

The V and J genes are TRBV11-2 and TRBJ1-2; weak D call: TRBD1 (5 bases). This CDR3 comprises 15 residues. Trimming left V 3 bases short and J 5 bases short, with 16 bases between. CDR1 is SGHAT, CDR2 FQNNGV, per germline. The DNA of the CDR3 is TGTGCCAGCAGCTTGGGTAATCAGGGCGGATATGGCTACACCTTC. It translates to CASSLGNQGGYGYTF.

Details on this clone: Other DNA sequences in this sample translate to the same CDR3. This chain uses TRBV5-1 with TRBJ2-5, with 8 bases fitting TRBD2. V dropped 0 bases and J dropped 5; count of bases not matched to a gene: 6. Germline lookup yields CDR1 SGHRS and CDR2 YFSETQ. This CDR3 comprises 15 residues. CDR3 region: CASSLAGTRRETQYF. In DNA, the CDR3 is TGCGCCAGCAGCTTGGCGGGGACTAGGCGCGAGACCCAGTACTTC.

Regarding this clone: The junction does not match germline at one end; this may be a read error. The chain employs TRBV7-7 and TRBJ2-5; D possibly corresponds to TRBD1 (6 bases). Germline CDR1 SSHAT, CDR2 FNYEAQ (reference sequence). This CDR3 is 14 amino acids long. In DNA form, the CDR3 reads TGTGCTAGCAGCTTAGGTTACAGGGAGGAGACCCAGTACTTC. The encoded protein is CASSLGYREETQYF. The full variable domain, completed using reference TRBV7-7 and TRBJ2-5, is GAGVSQSPRYKVTKRGQDVTLRCDPISSHATLYWYQQALGQGPEFLTYFNYEAQPDKSGLPSDRFSAERPEGSISTLTIQRTEQRDSAMYRCASSLGYREETQYFGPGTRLLVL.

The chain joins TRBV29-1 to TRBJ1-2; D gene ambiguous. The V and J ends lost 3 bases and 6 bases respectively, with 5 bases between them. This CDR3 spans 10 amino acids. CDR1 SQVTM and CDR2 ANQGSEA come from the germline V gene. CDR3 DNA sequence: TGCAGCGTTGACGGGGATGGCTACACCTTC. This codes for CSVDGDGYTF.

The rearrangement joins TRBV20-1 to TRBJ1-6, with TRBD1 identical over 8 bases. Germline CDR1 is DFQATT and CDR2 is SNEGSKA (reference sequence). This CDR3 contains 15 residues. J gave up 5 bases and V 3 bases, and 6 bases lay outside the gene matches. DNA for the CDR3: TGCAGTGCTAGTCCACAGGGGGTAGATAATTCACCCCTCCACTTT. Translated: CSASPQGVDNSPLHF.

This chain uses TRBV6-9 with TRBJ2-2; D gene ambiguous. There are 15 residues in the CDR3. Germline-derived CDR1 and CDR2 are MNHGY and SVAAGI. Trimming took off 6 bases at V and 0 bases at J, with 11 bases between the two ends. The CDR3 is CASSQGGANTGELFF. The DNA for the CDR3 is TGTGCCAGCAGCCAAGGCGGAGCGAACACCGGGGAGCTGTTTTTT.

The chain joins TRBV7-2 to TRBJ2-5, with D unclear. The CDR3 spans 13 residues. The germline V and J ends were trimmed by 3 bases and 2 bases, with 7 bases remaining between them. Germline-derived CDR1 and CDR2 are SGHTA and FQGNSA. DNA of the CDR3: TGTGCCAGCAGCTTCTACGGTCAAGAGACCCAGTACTTC. It specifies CASSFYGQETQYF.

V and J are TRBV2 and TRBJ2-5; perhaps TRBD1 as D (6 bases). Germline V lookup: CDR1 SNHLY, CDR2 FYNNEI. Trimming stripped 4 bases from V and 5 bases from J, with 11 bases between. This CDR3 is built from 13 residues. The CDR3 loop is CASSVAGAETQYF. The CDR3 bases are TGTGCCAGCAGTGTGGCAGGGGCGGAGACCCAGTACTTC.

A single count supports this clone. The chain has TRBV7-9 and TRBJ2-3; 9 bases line up with TRBD1. This CDR3 spans 14 amino acids. Germline CDR1 and CDR2: SEHNR and FQNEAQ (reference sequence). V gave up 3 bases and J gave up 4 bases; unmatched junction bases: 2. This CDR3 reads CASSFNRGPDTQYF. The CDR3 region has the DNA TGTGCCAGCAGCTTTAACAGGGGGCCAGATACGCAGTATTTT.

The V gene is TRBV5-4, the J gene TRBJ2-1; D is possibly TRBD1 (5 bases). V shed 0 bases and J shed 5 bases, with 15 bases lying between them. This CDR3 region has 16 residues. In germline, CDR1 is SGHNT, CDR2 YYREEE (reference sequence). The CDR3 region has the DNA TGTGCCAGCAGCTTGGCTTACGTCAGGGCGAACAATGAGCAGTTCTTC. Translated, it gives CASSLAYVRANNEQFF.

The chain is built from TRBV3-1 (or the pseudogene TRBV3-2) and TRBJ1-3; 7 bases agree with TRBD1. The CDR3 spans 13 residues. Germline CDR1 LGHDT, CDR2 YNNKEL (reference sequence). J gave up 4 bases and V 9 bases, and 6 bases lay outside the gene matches. CDR3 protein: CASMTGPGNTIYF. In nucleotides, the CDR3 is TGTGCCAGTATGACAGGGCCCGGAAACACCATATATTTT.

The chain couples TRBV29-1 to TRBJ1-1, with D possibly matching TRBD1 (6 bases). Trimming removed 1 base at V and 0 bases at J, with 18 bases between. Germline V gene sequence: CDR1 SQVTM, CDR2 ANQGSEA. This CDR3 comprises 17 residues. The CDR3 DNA sequence: TGCAGCGTTGAAGTGGGGGCAGCATCTCTGTTGAACACTGAAGCTTTCTTT. Encoded protein: CSVEVGAASLLNTEAFF.

The J gene is TRBJ2-2, the V gene TRBV9; D remains unclear. V was cut by 2 bases and J by 3 bases, with 2 bases left in between. Germline CDR1 and CDR2: SGDLS and YYNGEE. The CDR3 has 12 amino acids. CDR3 nucleotide sequence: TGTGCCAGCAGCGTCTACACCGGGGAGCTGTTTTTT. Translated, it gives CASSVYTGELFF.

Of note for this clone: The sample holds other DNA sequences that translate to the same CDR3. The chain carries TRBV19 and TRBJ1-2; D gene uncertain. Trimming took off 3 bases at V and 3 bases at J, with 11 bases between the two ends. There are 14 residues in the CDR3. Per the germline V gene, CDR1 is LNHDA and CDR2 is SQIVND (reference sequence). In DNA, the CDR3 is TGTGCCAGTAGTATGAGGGATCGGGACTATGGCTACACCTTC. Amino acid sequence: CASSMRDRDYGYTF.

The chain is built from TRBV6-6 and TRBJ1-4, with no clear D. Deletions cut 2 bases from V and 5 bases from J, with 15 bases between. This CDR3 has 16 residues. CDR1 is MNHNY and CDR2 is SVGAGI in the germline V gene (reference sequence). The CDR3 nucleotides read TGTGCCAGCAGTTACCCCGAGCGGGCGGGGAATGAAAAACTGTTTTTT. It codes for CASSYPERAGNEKLFF.

The genes are TRBV18 and TRBJ2-3; 10 nucleotides line up with TRBD2. CDR1 KGHSH and CDR2 LQKENI come from the germline V gene. This CDR3 comprises 17 residues. Germline trimming cut 3 bases from V and 7 bases from J; bases unmatched to any gene: 13. CDR3 region: CASSPESIAGGRYTQYF. The CDR3 region has the DNA TGTGCCAGCTCACCGGAGTCTATAGCGGGAGGTCGGTATACGCAGTATTTT. Looking up the rest from reference TRBV18 and TRBJ2-3 gives the full variable domain: NAGVMQNPRHLVRRRGQEARLRCSPMKGHSHVYWYRQLPEEGLKFMVYLQKENIIDESGMPKERFSAEFPKEGPSILRIQQVVRGDSAAYFCASSPESIAGGRYTQYFGPGTRLTVL.

The rearrangement uses TRBV18 and TRBJ2-2; 9 nucleotides match TRBD1. Germline V gene sequence: CDR1 KGHSH, CDR2 LQKENI. V shed 3 bases and J 9 bases; nucleotides not matched to a gene: 8. The CDR3 length is 15 residues. The chain's CDR3 is CASSPGTGSPWELFF. The CDR3 DNA reads as TGTGCCAGCTCACCCGGGACAGGGTCCCCCTGGGAGCTGTTTTTT.

The chain recombines TRBV5-1 with TRBJ2-5; 8 positions agree with TRBD1. This CDR3 is built from 14 residues. Germline-derived CDR1 and CDR2 are SGHRS and YFSETQ. Trimming took 0 bases from V and 5 from J; bases not matched to a gene: 3. The CDR3 protein is CASSLAGGLETQYF. The CDR3 nucleotides read TGCGCCAGCAGCTTGGCAGGGGGCTTGGAGACCCAGTACTTC.

CDR3: CASSSSDRALEAFF. In DNA, the CDR3 is TGTGCCAGCAGCTCGTCGGACAGGGCCCTTGAAGCTTTCTTT. V is TRBV7-9 and J is TRBJ1-1; 8 nucleotides align to TRBD1. Trimming at V came to 4 bases and at J to 7 bases, leaving 8 bases not matched to a gene. The CDR3 sequence is 14 residues long. Germline V CDR1 and CDR2: SEHNR, FQNEAQ (reference sequence).

The V gene is TRBV7-2, the J gene TRBJ1-4; D gene ambiguous. This CDR3 has 16 amino acids. V lost 3 bases and J 9 bases, leaving 20 bases between the germline ends. Per the germline V gene, CDR1 is SGHTA and CDR2 is FQGNSA. The CDR3 coding sequence is TGTGCCAGCAGCTTGGAGGACCTCGCAAAGGGCAAAAAACTGTTTTTT. Encoded protein: CASSLEDLAKGKKLFF.

Only a few counts were recorded for this clone. Within the sample, other DNA sequences also encode this same CDR3. The CDR3 loop is CASTGGSYGYTF. CDR3 bases: TGTGCCAGTACAGGGGGCAGCTATGGCTACACCTTC. The J gene is TRBJ1-2, the V gene TRBV2; 9 bases are shared with TRBD1. Germline values: CDR1 SNHLY, CDR2 FYNNEI. This CDR3 is 12 amino acids long. J gave up 4 bases and V 9 bases, and 3 bases lay outside the gene matches.

The sample holds a few counts of this clone. This chain uses TRBV11-2 with TRBJ1-1; 10 nucleotides line up with TRBD1. V was clipped by 3 bases and J by 4 bases; unmatched bases: 5. Germline loops: CDR1 SGHAT, CDR2 FQNNGV. This CDR3 has 15 residues. DNA for the CDR3: TGTGCCAGCAGCTTGACGTGGGACAGGGGCACTGAAGCTTTCTTT. Its protein product is CASSLTWDRGTEAFF.

This clone was detected a few times. This chain connects TRBV12-5 to TRBJ2-5; 12 bases are shared with TRBD1. The V gene's germline CDR1 is LGHNT and CDR2 FRNRAP. CDR3 length equals 17 residues. The trim removed 2 bases at V and 4 bases at J, leaving 8 bases unmatched. The CDR3 here is CASGLLPGQGASETQYF. CDR3 nucleotides: TGTGCTAGTGGTTTGCTTCCGGGACAGGGGGCTTCAGAGACCCAGTACTTC.

Notes on this clone: At one end, the junction sequence differs from germline, possibly due to a read error. The chain recombines TRBV12-3 or TRBV12-4 with TRBJ1-2, with a possible D match to TRBD1 (5 bases). This CDR3 spans 12 amino acids. CDR3 protein: CASSLSPDRVLF. For the CDR3, the DNA is TGTGCCAGCAGTTTATCCCCAGACAGAGTCCTCTTC.

The genes are TRBV5-1 and TRBJ2-5, with 7 bases that match TRBD2. After removal of 0 bases from V and 2 bases from J, the junction contained 7 bases not matched to a gene. Germline V gene lookup returns CDR1 SGHRS and CDR2 YFSETQ. CDR3 length equals 16 residues. CDR3 residues: CASSLGLSGEQETQYF. The CDR3 nucleotides read TGCGCCAGCAGCTTGGGCCTGAGCGGGGAGCAAGAGACCCAGTACTTC.